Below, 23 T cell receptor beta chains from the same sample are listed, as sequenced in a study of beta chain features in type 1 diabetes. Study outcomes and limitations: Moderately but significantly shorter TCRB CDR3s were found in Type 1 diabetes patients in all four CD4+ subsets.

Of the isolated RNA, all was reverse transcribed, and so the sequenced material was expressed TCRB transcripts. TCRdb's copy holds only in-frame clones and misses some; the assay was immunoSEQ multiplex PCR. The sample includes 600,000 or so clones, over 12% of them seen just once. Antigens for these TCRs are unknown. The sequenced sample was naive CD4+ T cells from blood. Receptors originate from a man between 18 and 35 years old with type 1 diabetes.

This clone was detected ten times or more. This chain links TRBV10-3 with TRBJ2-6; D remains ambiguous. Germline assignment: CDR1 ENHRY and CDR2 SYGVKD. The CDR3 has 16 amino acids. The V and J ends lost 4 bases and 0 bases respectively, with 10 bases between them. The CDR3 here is CAISGQPHSGANVLTF. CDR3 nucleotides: TGTGCCATCAGTGGTCAGCCCCACTCTGGGGCCAACGTCCTGACTTTC.

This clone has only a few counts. CDR3 sequence (DNA): TGTGCCAGTAGTTCGAGCGGGTCTGGGGCCAACGTCCTGACTTTC. Translating gives CASSSSGSGANVLTF. This rearrangement joins TRBV19 to TRBJ2-6; a possible D gene is TRBD2 (6 bases). Germline assignment: CDR1 LNHDA and CDR2 SQIVND (reference sequence). CDR3 length equals 15 residues. V lost 5 bases and J lost 1, with 9 bases in between.

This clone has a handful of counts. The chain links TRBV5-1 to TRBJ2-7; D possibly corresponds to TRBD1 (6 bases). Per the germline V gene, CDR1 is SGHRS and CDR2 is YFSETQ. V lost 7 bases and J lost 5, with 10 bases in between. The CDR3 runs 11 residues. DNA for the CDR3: TGCGCCAGCTCGACAGGCGACGAGCAGTACTTC. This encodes CASSTGDEQYF.

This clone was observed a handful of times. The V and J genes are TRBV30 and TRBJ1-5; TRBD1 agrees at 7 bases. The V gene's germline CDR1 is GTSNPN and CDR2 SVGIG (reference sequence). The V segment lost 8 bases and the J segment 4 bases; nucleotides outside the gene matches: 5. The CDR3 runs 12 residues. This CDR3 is CAAGGQNQPQHF. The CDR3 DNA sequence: TGTGCCGCAGGGGGACAGAATCAGCCCCAGCATTTT.

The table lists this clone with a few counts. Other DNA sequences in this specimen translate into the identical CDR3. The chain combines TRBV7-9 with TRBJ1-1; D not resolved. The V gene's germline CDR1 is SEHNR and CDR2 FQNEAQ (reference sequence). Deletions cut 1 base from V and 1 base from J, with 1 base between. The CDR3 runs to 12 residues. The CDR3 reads CASSLENTEAFF. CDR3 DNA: TGTGCCAGCAGCTTAGAGAACACTGAAGCTTTCTTT. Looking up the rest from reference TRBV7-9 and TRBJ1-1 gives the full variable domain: DTGVSQNPRHKITKRGQNVTFRCDPISEHNRLYWYRQTLGQGPEFLTYFQNEAQLEKSRLLSDRFSAERPKGSFSTLEIQRTEQGDSAMYLCASSLENTEAFFGQGTRLTVV.

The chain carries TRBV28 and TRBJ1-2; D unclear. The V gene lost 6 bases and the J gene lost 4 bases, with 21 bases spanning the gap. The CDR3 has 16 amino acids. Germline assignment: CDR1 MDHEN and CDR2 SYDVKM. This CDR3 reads CASRPARGWLVYGYTF. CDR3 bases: TGTGCCAGCAGACCCGCCCGCGGGTGGCTAGTCTATGGCTACACCTTC.

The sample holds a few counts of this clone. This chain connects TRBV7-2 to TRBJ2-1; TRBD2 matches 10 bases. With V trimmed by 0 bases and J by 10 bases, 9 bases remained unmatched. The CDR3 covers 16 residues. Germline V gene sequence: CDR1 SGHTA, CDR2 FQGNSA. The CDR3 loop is CASSLALAGVAREQFF. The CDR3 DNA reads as TGTGCCAGCAGCTTAGCGCTAGCGGGAGTGGCCAGGGAGCAGTTCTTC.

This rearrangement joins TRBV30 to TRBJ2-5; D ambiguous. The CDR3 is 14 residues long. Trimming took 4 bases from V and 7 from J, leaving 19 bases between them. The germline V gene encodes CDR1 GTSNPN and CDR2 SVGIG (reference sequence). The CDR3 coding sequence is TGTGCCTGGACTTGGGGTGGGTTCAAGGGGACCCAGTACTTC. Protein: CAWTWGGFKGTQYF.

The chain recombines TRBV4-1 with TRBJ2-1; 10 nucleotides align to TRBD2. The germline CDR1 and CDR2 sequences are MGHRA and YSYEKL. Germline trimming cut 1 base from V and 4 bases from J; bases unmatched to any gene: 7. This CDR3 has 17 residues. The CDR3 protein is CASSQGSGGTPYNEQFF. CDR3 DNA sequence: TGCGCCAGCAGCCAAGGTAGCGGGGGGACCCCTTACAATGAGCAGTTCTTC.

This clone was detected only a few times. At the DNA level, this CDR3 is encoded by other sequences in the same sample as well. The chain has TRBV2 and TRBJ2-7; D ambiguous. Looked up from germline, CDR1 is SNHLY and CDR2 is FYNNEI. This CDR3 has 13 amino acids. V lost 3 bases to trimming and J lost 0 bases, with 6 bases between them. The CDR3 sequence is CASSEGFSYEQYF. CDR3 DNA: TGTGCCAGCAGTGAGGGATTCTCCTACGAGCAGTACTTC.

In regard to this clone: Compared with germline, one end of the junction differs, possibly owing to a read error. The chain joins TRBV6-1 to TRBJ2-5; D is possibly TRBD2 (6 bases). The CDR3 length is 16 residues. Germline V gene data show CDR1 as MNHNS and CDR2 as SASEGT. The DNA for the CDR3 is TGTGCCATCAGTGAAATCTACCATAGCGGAGCGAAGACCCAGTACTTC. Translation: CAISEIYHSGAKTQYF.

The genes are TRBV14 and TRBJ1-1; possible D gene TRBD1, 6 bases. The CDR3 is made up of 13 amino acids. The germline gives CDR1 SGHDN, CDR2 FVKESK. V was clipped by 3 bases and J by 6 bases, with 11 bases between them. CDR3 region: CASSHGGKSEAFF. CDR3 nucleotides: TGTGCCAGCAGCCATGGGGGCAAGTCTGAAGCTTTCTTT.

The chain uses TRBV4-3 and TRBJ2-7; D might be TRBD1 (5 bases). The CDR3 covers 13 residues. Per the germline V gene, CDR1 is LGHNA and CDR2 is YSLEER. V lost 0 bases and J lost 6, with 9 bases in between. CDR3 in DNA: TGCGCCAGCAGCCAAGATCAGGGCGCCGAGCAGTACTTC. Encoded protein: CASSQDQGAEQYF.

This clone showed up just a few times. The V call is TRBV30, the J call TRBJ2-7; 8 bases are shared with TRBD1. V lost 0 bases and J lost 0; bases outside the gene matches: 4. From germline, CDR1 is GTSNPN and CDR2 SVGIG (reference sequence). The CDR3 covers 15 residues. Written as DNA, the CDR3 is TGTGCCTGGAGTGTGCAGGGGGCAGTCTCCTACGAGCAGTACTTC. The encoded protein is CAWSVQGAVSYEQYF.

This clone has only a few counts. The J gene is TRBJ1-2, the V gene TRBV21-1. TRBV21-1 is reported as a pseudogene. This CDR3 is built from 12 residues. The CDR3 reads CASSANPGGYTF. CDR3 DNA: TGTGCCAGCAGCGCCAATCCGGGGGGCTACACCTTC.

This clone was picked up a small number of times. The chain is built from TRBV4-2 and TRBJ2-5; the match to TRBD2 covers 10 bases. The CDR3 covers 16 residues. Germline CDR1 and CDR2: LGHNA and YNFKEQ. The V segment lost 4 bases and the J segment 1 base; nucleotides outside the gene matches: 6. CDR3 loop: CASSRSSGSTQETQYF. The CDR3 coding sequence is TGTGCCAGCAGCCGGTCTAGCGGGAGCACCCAAGAGACCCAGTACTTC.

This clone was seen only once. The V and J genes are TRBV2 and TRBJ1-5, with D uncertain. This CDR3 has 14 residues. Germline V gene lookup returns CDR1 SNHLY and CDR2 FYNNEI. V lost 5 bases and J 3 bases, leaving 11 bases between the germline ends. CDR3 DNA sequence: TGTGCCAGCAGTTTAAGACCGATCAATCAGCCCCAGCATTTT. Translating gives CASSLRPINQPQHF.

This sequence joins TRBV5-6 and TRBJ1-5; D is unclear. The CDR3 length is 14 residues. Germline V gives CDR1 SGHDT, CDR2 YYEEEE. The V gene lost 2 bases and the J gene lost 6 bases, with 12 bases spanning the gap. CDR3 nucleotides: TGTGCCAGCAGCTTTAGGGCTGTGCTTCAGCCCCAGCATTTT. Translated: CASSFRAVLQPQHF.

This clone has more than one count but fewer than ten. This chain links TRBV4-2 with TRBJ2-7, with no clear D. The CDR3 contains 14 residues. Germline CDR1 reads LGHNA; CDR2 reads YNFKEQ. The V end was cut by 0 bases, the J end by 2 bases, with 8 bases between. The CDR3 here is CASSQDRLAYEQYF. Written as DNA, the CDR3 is TGTGCCAGCAGCCAAGATAGGCTAGCCTACGAGCAGTACTTC.

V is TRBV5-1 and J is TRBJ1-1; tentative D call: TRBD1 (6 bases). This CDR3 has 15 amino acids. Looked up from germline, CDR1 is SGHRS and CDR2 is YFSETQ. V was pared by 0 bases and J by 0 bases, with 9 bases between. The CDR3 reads CASSLADSLNTEAFF. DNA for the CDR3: TGCGCCAGCAGCTTGGCGGACAGCCTGAACACTGAAGCTTTCTTT.

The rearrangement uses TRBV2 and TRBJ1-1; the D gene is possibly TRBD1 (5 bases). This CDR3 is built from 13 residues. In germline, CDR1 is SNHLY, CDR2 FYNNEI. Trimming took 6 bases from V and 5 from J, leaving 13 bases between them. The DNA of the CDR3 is TGTGCCAGCAGGGCAGGGATTGCGACTGAAGCTTTCTTT. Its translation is CASRAGIATEAFF.

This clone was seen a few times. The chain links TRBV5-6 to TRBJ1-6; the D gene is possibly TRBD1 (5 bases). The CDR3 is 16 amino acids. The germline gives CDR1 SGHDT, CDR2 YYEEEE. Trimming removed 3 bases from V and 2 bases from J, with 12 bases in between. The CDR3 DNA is TGTGCCAGCAGCTCGACACGGGACGCCTATAATTCACCCCTCCACTTT. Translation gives CASSSTRDAYNSPLHF. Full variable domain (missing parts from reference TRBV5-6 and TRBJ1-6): DAGVTQSPTHLIKTRGQQVTLRCSPKSGHDTVSWYQQALGQGPQFIFQYYEEEERQRGNFPDRFSGHQFPNYSSELNVNALLLGDSALYLCASSSTRDAYNSPLHFGNGTRLTVT.

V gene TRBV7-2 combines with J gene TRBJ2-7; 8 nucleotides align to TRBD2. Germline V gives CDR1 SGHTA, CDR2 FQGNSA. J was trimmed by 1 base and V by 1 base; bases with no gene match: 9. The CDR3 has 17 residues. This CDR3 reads CASSLVAGGSRSYEQYF. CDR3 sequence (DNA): TGTGCCAGCAGCTTAGTGGCGGGGGGCTCCCGATCCTACGAGCAGTACTTC.